Listed below are T cell receptor beta chains from one sample, sequenced in a study of Graves' ophthalmopathy and Graves' hyperthyroidism. TCRdb ran MiXCR on the multiplex PCR reads and lists one entry per CDR3 protein. The sample records about 370,000 distinct CDR3 sequences, 15% to 20% being singletons. Sample: peripheral blood. The receptor source for this set is an adult woman with stable Graves' hyperthyroidism. Each CDR3 is given with its conserved first and last residue. The order of the fields is J gene, D gene, V gene, clone size, CDR3 DNA, CDR3 protein. The D gene is left open where the match is weak. Only some rows state a clone size, as once, few, many or a class for expanded clones.

j_gene: TRBJ1-5
d_gene: .
v_gene: TRBV28
abundance: .
CDR3nt: TGTGCCAGCAGTCTGCCAGGTAATAGCAATCAGCCCCAGCATTTT
CDR3aa: CASSLPGNSNQPQHF

j_gene: TRBJ2-5
d_gene: .
v_gene: TRBV6-2/TRBV6-3
abundance: many
CDR3nt: TGTGCCAGCAAGGACCCAGGAAGCGGGCCACAAGAGACCCAGTACTTC
CDR3aa: CASKDPGSGPQETQYF

j_gene: TRBJ2-5
d_gene: .
v_gene: TRBV12-3/TRBV12-4
abundance: many
CDR3nt: TGTGCCAGCCAGAGGGGCGAGACCCAGTACTTC
CDR3aa: CASQRGETQYF

j_gene: TRBJ2-4
d_gene: TRBD2
v_gene: TRBV12-3/TRBV12-4
abundance: many
CDR3nt: TGTGCCAGCAGTTACACCGGGACTAGGGGAAACATTCAGTACTTC
CDR3aa: CASSYTGTRGNIQYF

j_gene: TRBJ2-2
d_gene: .
v_gene: TRBV4-1
abundance: few
CDR3nt: TGCGCCAGCAGCCAGGGACAACCGAACACCGGGGAGCTGTTTTTT
CDR3aa: CASSQGQPNTGELFF

j_gene: TRBJ1-1
d_gene: .
v_gene: TRBV20-1
abundance: many
CDR3nt: TGCAGTGCTTCCTACCCCAGGGCGCTGAACACTGAAGCTTTCTTT
CDR3aa: CSASYPRALNTEAFF

j_gene: TRBJ1-2
d_gene: TRBD1
v_gene: TRBV10-3
abundance: .
CDR3nt: TGTGCCATCAGTGAGTCAGGACAGGCACGAGCTGGGGGAGGCTACACCTTC
CDR3aa: CAISESGQARAGGGYTF

j_gene: TRBJ2-7
d_gene: TRBD1
v_gene: TRBV28
abundance: .
CDR3nt: TGTGCCAGCGGGACAGAGGCCTACGAGCAGTACTTC
CDR3aa: CASGTEAYEQYF

j_gene: TRBJ1-1
d_gene: .
v_gene: TRBV19
abundance: many
CDR3nt: TGTGCCAGTACCAATCGGGGGGGGGTCAGCACTGAAGCTTTCTTT
CDR3aa: CASTNRGGVSTEAFF

j_gene: TRBJ1-5
d_gene: .
v_gene: TRBV11-2
abundance: .
CDR3nt: TGTGCCAGCAGCCCCCAACCGGCCGGAAGCAATCAGCCCCAGCATTTT
CDR3aa: CASSPQPAGSNQPQHF

j_gene: TRBJ1-5
d_gene: TRBD1
v_gene: TRBV10-3
abundance: many
CDR3nt: TGTGCCATCGGGACAGGGAAAGAGCCCCAGCATTTT
CDR3aa: CAIGTGKEPQHF

j_gene: TRBJ1-2
d_gene: .
v_gene: TRBV9
abundance: many
CDR3nt: TGTGCCAGCAGTGCCCAGGAACAAGTTAACTATGGCTACACCTTC
CDR3aa: CASSAQEQVNYGYTF

j_gene: TRBJ2-7
d_gene: .
v_gene: TRBV28
abundance: .
CDR3nt: TGTGCCAGCAGTCTGCCACTCTCCTACGAGCAGTACTTC
CDR3aa: CASSLPLSYEQYF

j_gene: TRBJ2-7
d_gene: TRBD2
v_gene: TRBV20-1
abundance: many
CDR3nt: TGCAGTGCTAGACTAGCGGGAGGGCCCGCGTACGAGCAGTACTTC
CDR3aa: CSARLAGGPAYEQYF

j_gene: TRBJ2-7
d_gene: TRBD2
v_gene: TRBV4-1
abundance: many
CDR3nt: TGCGCCAGCAGCCATCCAGCGGGAGTCTACGAGCAGTACTTC
CDR3aa: CASSHPAGVYEQYF

j_gene: TRBJ2-5
d_gene: .
v_gene: TRBV12-3/TRBV12-4
abundance: many
CDR3nt: TGTGCCAGCAGTTTGATGGGGGGCCAAGAGACCCAGTACTTC
CDR3aa: CASSLMGGQETQYF

j_gene: TRBJ2-7
d_gene: TRBD2
v_gene: TRBV27
abundance: .
CDR3nt: TGTGCCAGCAGTTTTCTAGTTGGACTAGCGGGAGCCTACGAGCAGTACTTC
CDR3aa: CASSFLVGLAGAYEQYF

j_gene: TRBJ1-6
d_gene: .
v_gene: TRBV6-1
abundance: .
CDR3nt: TGTGCCAGCACTCTAACAGGAAAGGATTCACCCCTCCACTTT
CDR3aa: CASTLTGKDSPLHF

j_gene: TRBJ1-2
d_gene: .
v_gene: TRBV6-1
abundance: many
CDR3nt: TGTGCCAGCAGTCCCTGGGGGGCCCTACGCTATGGCTACACCTTC
CDR3aa: CASSPWGALRYGYTF

j_gene: TRBJ2-7
d_gene: .
v_gene: TRBV18
abundance: few
CDR3nt: TGTGCCAGCTCACCACTTGCCCAACTAGAGATATGGCCCTACGAGCAGTACTTC
CDR3aa: CASSPLAQLEIWPYEQYF

j_gene: TRBJ2-5
d_gene: TRBD2
v_gene: TRBV12-3/TRBV12-4
abundance: many
CDR3nt: TGTGCCAGCAGTCTAGCGGGAGGGCGGGACCAGTACTTC
CDR3aa: CASSLAGGRDQYF

j_gene: TRBJ2-5
d_gene: .
v_gene: TRBV20-1
abundance: many
CDR3nt: TGCAGTGCCCCCGGACGGGGGGCTGGGAAGACGACCCAGTACTTC
CDR3aa: CSAPGRGAGKTTQYF

j_gene: TRBJ2-7
d_gene: TRBD2
v_gene: TRBV20-1
abundance: many
CDR3nt: TGCAGTGCTATGGGGGGGACGGGAGCGGCCGCGCGGTACTTC
CDR3aa: CSAMGGTGAAARYF

j_gene: TRBJ2-7
d_gene: .
v_gene: TRBV29-1
abundance: many
CDR3nt: TGCAGCGCCCAGGGGCTGCAGGGCTACGAGCAGTACTTC
CDR3aa: CSAQGLQGYEQYF

j_gene: TRBJ1-1
d_gene: .
v_gene: TRBV2
abundance: many
CDR3nt: TGTGCCAGCAGTGAAATGGGGTTTTCTGTGAACACTGAAGCTTTCTTT
CDR3aa: CASSEMGFSVNTEAFF

j_gene: TRBJ2-2
d_gene: .
v_gene: TRBV12-3/TRBV12-4
abundance: .
CDR3nt: TGTGCCACCTCGTCGGGGGGCCGGGTCACCGGGGAGCTGTTTTTT
CDR3aa: CATSSGGRVTGELFF

j_gene: TRBJ1-6
d_gene: TRBD1
v_gene: TRBV28
abundance: many
CDR3nt: TGTGCCAGCAGTTTTACGACAGGGGCCTTTTCACCCCTCCACTTT
CDR3aa: CASSFTTGAFSPLHF

j_gene: TRBJ1-1
d_gene: TRBD1
v_gene: TRBV12-3/TRBV12-4
abundance: .
CDR3nt: TGTGCCAGCAGTATCACCCACAGGGGTCCTGAAGCTTTCTTT
CDR3aa: CASSITHRGPEAFF

j_gene: TRBJ1-5
d_gene: .
v_gene: TRBV12-3/TRBV12-4
abundance: .
CDR3nt: TGTGCCAGCAGTTTAGGGTCTGTTCTCAATCAGCCCCAGCATTTT
CDR3aa: CASSLGSVLNQPQHF